One TCR beta chain is described in this entry. Ages ranged from roughly 18 to 100 years, with residence in more than 20 US areas. In the 2 weeks before study entry, exposed participants met a COVID-19 case, which was PCR-confirmed or clinician-diagnosed. The data were obtained in a study of blood T cell repertoires in COVID-19. Study as a whole: The cDNA or gDNA used as material had been derived from T cells, B-cell-depleted T cells, or PBMCs.

Original processing methods: Quantification of nucleated cells was approximated via reference gene primer amplification. Method: immunoSEQ multiplex PCR; TCRdb's copy keeps in-frame clones and lacks some. V, J and clone size are those of that table, while D and trimming were read from the DNA. The repertoire holds more than 150,000 clones, with about 80% as singletons. Sequenced input: PBMCs or T cells enriched from blood (not recorded which). The clonotype was recovered from a man between 60 and 75 years old who had been exposed to COVID-19.

CDR3 nucleotides: TGTGCCACCAGCAGAGGAGACAGGGGTCGATCTAATGAAAAACTGTTTTTT. Protein product: CATSRGDRGRSNEKLFF. V usage is TRBV15 and J usage is TRBJ1-4; 8 nucleotides line up with TRBD1. CDR1 LNHNV and CDR2 YYDKDF come from the germline V gene (reference sequence). With V trimmed by 1 base and J by 3 bases, 7 bases remained unmatched. The CDR3 covers 17 residues.